This T cell receptor (beta chain) was retrieved from a study of blood T cell repertoires in COVID-19. CDR3 length: 13 amino acids. Trimming removed 10 bases from V and 3 bases from J; junction bases left unmatched: 9. Germline V lookup: CDR1 SNHLY, CDR2 FYNNEI. Sequencing was performed with immunoSEQ multiplex PCR; in TCRdb, only in-frame clones are kept and a portion is missing. This sample has 80,000 to 95,000 clones, with roughly 90% found just once. The V gene is TRBV2, the J gene TRBJ2-7; 7 nucleotides match TRBD1. Sequencing was performed on peripheral blood. The sequence was obtained from a woman aged 45 to 65 with active or convalescent COVID-19. The chain's CDR3 is CAIDTGQHYEQYF. CDR3 in DNA: TGTGCCATTGACACGGGACAGCACTACGAGCAGTACTTC.